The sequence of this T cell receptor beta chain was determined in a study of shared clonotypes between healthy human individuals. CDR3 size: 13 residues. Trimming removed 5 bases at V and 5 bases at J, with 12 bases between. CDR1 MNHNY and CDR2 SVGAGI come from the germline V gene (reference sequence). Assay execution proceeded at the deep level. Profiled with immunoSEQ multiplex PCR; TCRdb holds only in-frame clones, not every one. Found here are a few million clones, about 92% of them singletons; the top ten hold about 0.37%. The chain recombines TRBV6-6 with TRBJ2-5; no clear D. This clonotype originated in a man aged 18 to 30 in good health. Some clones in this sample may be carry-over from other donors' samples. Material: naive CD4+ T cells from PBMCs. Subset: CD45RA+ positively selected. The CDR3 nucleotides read TGTGCCAGCAGTCCCGGCCGCCTGGAGACCCAGTACTTC. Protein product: CASSPGRLETQYF.